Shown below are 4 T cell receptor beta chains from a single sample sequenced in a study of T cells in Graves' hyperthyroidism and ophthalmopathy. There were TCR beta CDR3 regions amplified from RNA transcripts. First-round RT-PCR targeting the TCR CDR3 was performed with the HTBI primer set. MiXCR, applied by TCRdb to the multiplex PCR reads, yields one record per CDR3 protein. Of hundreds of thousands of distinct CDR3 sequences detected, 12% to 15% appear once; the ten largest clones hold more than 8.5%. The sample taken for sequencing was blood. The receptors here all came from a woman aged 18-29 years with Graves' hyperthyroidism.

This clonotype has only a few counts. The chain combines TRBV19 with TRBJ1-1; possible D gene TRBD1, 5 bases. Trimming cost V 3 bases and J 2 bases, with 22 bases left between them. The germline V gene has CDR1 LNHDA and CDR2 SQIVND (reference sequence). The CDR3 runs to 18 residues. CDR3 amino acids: CASSIGRGIGIKNTEAFF. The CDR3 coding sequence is TGTGCCAGTAGTATTGGAAGGGGCATCGGCATTAAAAACACTGAAGCTTTCTTT.

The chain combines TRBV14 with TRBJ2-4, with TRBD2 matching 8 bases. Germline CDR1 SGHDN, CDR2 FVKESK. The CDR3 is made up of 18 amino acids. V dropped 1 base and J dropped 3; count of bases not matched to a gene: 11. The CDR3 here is CASSQAIREGQVKNIQYF. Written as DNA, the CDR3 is TGTGCCAGCAGCCAAGCCATACGGGAGGGCCAGGTCAAAAACATTCAGTACTTC.

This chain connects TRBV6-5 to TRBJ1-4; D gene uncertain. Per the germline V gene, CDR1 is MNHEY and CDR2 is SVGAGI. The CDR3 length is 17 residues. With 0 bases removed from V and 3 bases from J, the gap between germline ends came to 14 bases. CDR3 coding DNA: TGTGCCAGCAGTTACTCCCCCCCGGGCATAGCTAATGAAAAACTGTTTTTT. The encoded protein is CASSYSPPGIANEKLFF.

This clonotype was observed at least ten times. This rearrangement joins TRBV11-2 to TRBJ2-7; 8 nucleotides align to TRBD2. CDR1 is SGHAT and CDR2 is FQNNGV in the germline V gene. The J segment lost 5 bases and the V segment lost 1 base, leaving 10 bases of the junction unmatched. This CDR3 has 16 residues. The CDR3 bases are TGTGCCAGCAGCTTAGCGGGAGGGCCTCCTAGGGACGAGCAGTACTTC. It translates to CASSLAGGPPRDEQYF.